These 28 T cell receptor beta chains originate from one sample sequenced in a study of PD-L1 blockade in urothelial cancer. Time point of the sample: pretreatment peripheral blood. Sequenced by immunoSEQ multiplex PCR; TCRdb stores in-frame clones only, minus some. This table has under 40,000 clones, around 82% appearing once. Sample: PBMCs, taken around atezolizumab (anti-PD-L1) treatment. Source of these receptors: a man aged 55 to 70 with urothelial cancer.

The rearrangement joins TRBV19 to TRBJ2-1; maybe TRBD2 (6 bases). CDR3 length equals 14 residues. Trimming took 9 bases from V and 4 from J, leaving 16 bases between them. In germline, CDR1 is LNHDA, CDR2 SQIVND (reference sequence). The CDR3, as DNA: TGTGCCAGCGTATCCAGGGCGGGGTACAATGAGCAGTTCTTC. Translated, it gives CASVSRAGYNEQFF.

The chain has TRBV11-2 and TRBJ2-1; D is undetermined. The CDR3 extends over 15 amino acids. Trimming took 2 bases from V and 0 from J, leaving 8 bases between them. CDR1 is SGHAT, CDR2 FQNNGV, per germline. The CDR3 nucleotides read TGTGCCAGCAGCTTATTTGTCGGCTCCTACAATGAGCAGTTCTTC. Encoded protein: CASSLFVGSYNEQFF.

The J gene is TRBJ1-1, the V gene TRBV6-1; maybe TRBD1 (6 bases). Trimming removed 4 bases at V and 9 bases at J, with 18 bases between. CDR1 and CDR2 from the germline V gene are MNHNS and SASEGT. The CDR3 contains 14 residues. In nucleotides, the CDR3 is TGTGCCAGCAGTGGTTGGGGGCAAGTAGTCAAAGCTTTCTTT. Encoded protein: CASSGWGQVVKAFF.

CDR3: CASSIDPRSETQYF. CDR3 DNA: TGTGCCAGTAGTATAGATCCTCGAAGCGAGACCCAGTACTTC. The chain is built from TRBV19 and TRBJ2-5; no clear D gene. The V and J ends lost 0 bases and 5 bases respectively, with 10 bases between them. The CDR3 runs to 14 residues. Germline CDR1 LNHDA, CDR2 SQIVND (reference sequence). The entire variable domain, with the rest obtained from reference TRBV19 and TRBJ2-5, is as follows: DGGITQSPKYLFRKEGQNVTLSCEQNLNHDAMYWYRQDPGQGLRLIYYSQIVNDFQKGDIAEGYSVSREKKESFPLTVTSAQKNPTAFYLCASSIDPRSETQYFGPGTRLLVL.

V and J are TRBV5-4 and TRBJ1-2, with D tentatively TRBD1 (6 bases). The CDR3 runs to 15 residues. Trimming took off 4 bases at V and 8 bases at J, with 21 bases between the two ends. Germline V gene lookup returns CDR1 SGHNT and CDR2 YYREEE (reference sequence). The CDR3, as DNA: TGTGCCAGCAGCCTCCACACCGACAGGCCTCTCGGCTACACCTTC. It yields the protein CASSLHTDRPLGYTF. The variable domain in full, with the rest retrieved from reference TRBV5-4 and TRBJ1-2, is ETGVTQSPTHLIKTRGQQVTLRCSSQSGHNTVSWYQQALGQGPQFIFQYYREEENGRGNFPPRFSGLQFPNYSSELNVNALELDDSALYLCASSLHTDRPLGYTFGSGTRLTVV.

This chain joins TRBV28 and TRBJ1-5, with a weak D call TRBD1 (6 bases). Germline CDR1 and CDR2: MDHEN and SYDVKM. With 5 bases removed from V and 0 bases from J, the gap between germline ends came to 14 bases. The CDR3 extends over 16 amino acids. CDR3 coding DNA: TGTGCCAGCAGTACCTGGACAGACTATAGCAATCAGCCCCAGCATTTT. Amino acids: CASSTWTDYSNQPQHF.

This chain links TRBV11-1 with TRBJ2-6; no clear D. Germline V lookup: CDR1 SGHAT, CDR2 FQDESV (reference sequence). V was shortened by 4 bases and J by 0 bases, with 13 bases between the two germline ends. There are 17 residues in the CDR3. CDR3 protein: CASSSSGVNSGANVLTF. CDR3 nucleotides: TGTGCCAGCAGCTCCTCCGGTGTGAACTCTGGGGCCAACGTCCTGACTTTC.

The chain is built from TRBV2 and TRBJ2-1; 8 bases fit TRBD2. The germline V gene has CDR1 SNHLY and CDR2 FYNNEI. The CDR3 loop spans 14 amino acids. Trimming cost V 4 bases and J 7 bases; bases outside gene matches: 6. The CDR3 loop is CASSAGTSSNEQFF. Here the CDR3 DNA reads TGTGCCAGCAGTGCCGGGACTAGTAGTAATGAGCAGTTCTTC.

The rearrangement links TRBV28 to TRBJ2-5; 7 nucleotides line up with TRBD1. There are 17 residues in the CDR3. The V and J ends lost 7 bases and 5 bases, in that order; junction bases with no gene match: 19. Germline V CDR1 and CDR2: MDHEN, SYDVKM. CDR3 nucleotide sequence: TGTGCCAGCACCCTAAGCGCGGTCAGGGGGTTCATGGAGACCCAGTACTTC. It translates to CASTLSAVRGFMETQYF.

The chain links TRBV6-6 to TRBJ2-5, with 7 bases that match TRBD1. The CDR3 is 14 residues long. Germline trimming cut 7 bases from V and 5 bases from J; bases unmatched to any gene: 10. Germline V gene lookup returns CDR1 MNHNY and CDR2 SVGAGI (reference sequence). The CDR3 loop is CASTSPKQGETQYF. CDR3 sequence (DNA): TGTGCCAGCACCTCCCCGAAACAGGGGGAGACCCAGTACTTC.

The chain recombines TRBV15 with TRBJ1-1, with D maybe TRBD1 (6 bases). Germline CDR1 LNHNV, CDR2 YYDKDF (reference sequence). This CDR3 comprises 14 residues. V was trimmed by 0 bases and J by 1 base, leaving 6 bases between them. CDR3: CATSREDRNTEAFF. In DNA form, the CDR3 reads TGTGCCACCAGCAGAGAGGACAGGAACACTGAAGCTTTCTTT.

This rearrangement joins TRBV5-4 to TRBJ2-1; 7 positions agree with TRBD1. From germline, CDR1 is SGHNT and CDR2 YYREEE (reference sequence). V was clipped by 4 bases and J by 6 bases; unmatched bases: 13. This CDR3 is built from 16 residues. This chain's CDR3 is CASSHLRDSFSNEQFF. CDR3 coding DNA: TGTGCCAGCAGCCACCTCCGGGACAGCTTTTCCAATGAGCAGTTCTTC. The whole variable domain, filled in from reference TRBV5-4 and TRBJ2-1, reads ETGVTQSPTHLIKTRGQQVTLRCSSQSGHNTVSWYQQALGQGPQFIFQYYREEENGRGNFPPRFSGLQFPNYSSELNVNALELDDSALYLCASSHLRDSFSNEQFFGPGTRLTVL.

This rearrangement joins TRBV30 to TRBJ2-2, with D perhaps TRBD2 (5 bases). Trimming removed 2 bases at V and 1 base at J, with 17 bases between. This CDR3 region has 17 residues. Germline V gene data show CDR1 as GTSNPN and CDR2 as SVGIG (reference sequence). This chain's CDR3 is CAWSTTRIALNTGELFF. The CDR3 DNA sequence: TGTGCCTGGAGTACGACCCGGATAGCGCTGAACACCGGGGAGCTGTTTTTT. The variable domain in full, completed from reference TRBV30 and TRBJ2-2, reads SQTIHQWPATLVQPVGSPLSLECTVEGTSNPNLYWYRQAAGRGLQLLFYSVGIGQISSEVPQNLSASRPQDRQFILSSKKLLLSDSGFYLCAWSTTRIALNTGELFFGEGSRLTVL.

V gene TRBV2 combines with J gene TRBJ2-5; TRBD2 agrees at 9 bases. Per germline, CDR1 SNHLY and CDR2 FYNNEI. The junction had 8 bases not matched to a gene; V was cut back by 4 bases and J by 5 bases. The CDR3 consists of 15 residues. The CDR3 bases are TGTGCCAGCAGTGGGGGCGGGGGGGCCTGGGAGACCCAGTACTTC. Protein sequence: CASSGGGGAWETQYF.

V usage is TRBV18 and J usage is TRBJ1-5; D perhaps matches TRBD1 (5 bases). V was trimmed by 3 bases and J by 5 bases, leaving 11 bases between them. The CDR3 totals 14 residues. CDR1 is KGHSH and CDR2 is LQKENI in the germline V gene. CDR3 region: CASSPGGTDQPQHF. CDR3 DNA: TGTGCCAGCTCACCCGGAGGGACGGATCAGCCCCAGCATTTT.

The sample holds a few counts of this clone. The DNA for the CDR3 is TGTGCCAGTAGTGGGCCTACAAACTATGGCTACACCTTC. Translation: CASSGPTNYGYTF. V and J are TRBV19 and TRBJ1-2; unclear D gene. Looked up from germline, CDR1 is LNHDA and CDR2 is SQIVND (reference sequence). V dropped 5 bases and J dropped 2 bases, with 9 bases sitting between them. This CDR3 is built from 13 residues.

The chain carries TRBV2 and TRBJ1-5; 8 bases align to TRBD1. With V trimmed by 8 bases and J by 3 bases, 6 bases remained unmatched. CDR3 length equals 14 residues. Germline V lookup: CDR1 SNHLY, CDR2 FYNNEI. The CDR3, as DNA: TGTGCCAGCGGGAAGACAGGGGACAATCAGCCCCAGCATTTT. The encoded protein is CASGKTGDNQPQHF.

The genes are TRBV7-2 and TRBJ2-3, with D uncertain. This CDR3 spans 14 amino acids. Per germline, CDR1 SGHTA and CDR2 FQGNSA. Trimming shortened V by 5 bases and J by 3 bases, and 12 bases separated the two germline ends. The CDR3 DNA reads as TGTGCCAGCAGCCCTCAGGCAATGACAGATACGCAGTATTTT. Protein: CASSPQAMTDTQYF.

This chain uses TRBV7-9 with TRBJ2-3; weak D call: TRBD2 (6 bases). The CDR3 is made up of 16 amino acids. The V end lost 3 bases, the J end lost 6 bases, and 19 bases lay between the germline ends. Germline loops: CDR1 SEHNR, CDR2 FQNEAQ (reference sequence). CDR3 loop: CASSLSSGGFMDTQYF. CDR3 bases: TGTGCCAGCAGCTTGAGCTCCGGGGGATTCATGGATACGCAGTATTTT.

The V gene is TRBV28, the J gene TRBJ2-3; 14 bases are a match to TRBD2. The J segment lost 6 bases and the V segment lost 0 bases, leaving 5 bases of the junction unmatched. CDR1 and CDR2 (germline): MDHEN, SYDVKM. The CDR3 extends over 17 amino acids. The CDR3 region has the DNA TGTGCCAGCAGTTTATGGACTAGCGGGGGGGCCAGGGATACGCAGTATTTT. This codes for CASSLWTSGGARDTQYF.

The chain uses TRBV6-6 and TRBJ1-2; tentatively, D is TRBD1 (5 bases). The germline CDR1 and CDR2 sequences are MNHNY and SVGAGI (reference sequence). Between the trimmed V and J ends, which lost 4 bases and 3 bases, there was a span of 9 bases. This CDR3 is 13 amino acids long. CDR3 in amino acids: CASSLTEDYGYTF. CDR3 sequence (DNA): TGTGCCAGCAGTTTGACAGAAGACTATGGCTACACCTTC.

The gene calls are TRBV5-4 and TRBJ2-1; weak D call: TRBD2 (6 bases). The CDR3 sequence is 15 residues long. V was shortened by 0 bases and J by 3 bases, with 10 bases between the two germline ends. In germline, CDR1 is SGHNT, CDR2 YYREEE (reference sequence). The CDR3 here is CASSLEGTFYNEQFF. CDR3 DNA sequence: TGTGCCAGCAGCTTGGAAGGGACTTTCTACAATGAGCAGTTCTTC.

J is TRBJ2-1 and V is TRBV5-6, with TRBD1 matching over 10 bases. From germline, CDR1 is SGHDT and CDR2 YYEEEE. V shed 4 bases, J shed 7 bases, and the junction held 11 bases outside the gene matches. The CDR3 contains 16 residues. The CDR3 DNA follows: TGTGCCAGCAGCAGATTTTACGGGACAGGGGTTAATGAGCAGTTCTTC. Its protein product is CASSRFYGTGVNEQFF.

The chain combines TRBV5-1 with TRBJ2-1, with 10 bases lining up with TRBD2. Germline CDR1 and CDR2: SGHRS and YFSETQ. The V gene end was trimmed by 4 bases and the J gene end by 0 bases; junction bases not matched to a gene: 10. The CDR3 consists of 18 residues. DNA for the CDR3: TGCGCCAGCAGCCCAGTTAGCGGGGGGCCGAGCTCCTACAATGAGCAGTTCTTC. Protein: CASSPVSGGPSSYNEQFF.

J is TRBJ2-5 and V is TRBV5-1, with TRBD1 identical over 11 bases. J lost 3 bases, V lost 4 bases, and 8 bases had no gene match. This CDR3 has 16 residues. Germline V gene data show CDR1 as SGHRS and CDR2 as YFSETQ. CDR3 loop: CASSRTGGAKKETQYF. The DNA for the CDR3 is TGCGCCAGCAGCCGGACAGGGGGCGCTAAAAAAGAGACCCAGTACTTC.

This chain joins TRBV5-4 and TRBJ2-7, with 10 bases lining up with TRBD1. With 4 bases clipped from V and 2 bases from J, the junction kept 3 bases outside the gene matches. The germline V gene encodes CDR1 SGHNT and CDR2 YYREEE (reference sequence). The CDR3 totals 14 residues. The CDR3 nucleotides read TGTGCCAGCAGCATAGGGACAGGGGCCTACGAGCAGTACTTC. Translating gives CASSIGTGAYEQYF.

This chain links TRBV28 with TRBJ1-5, with D perhaps matching TRBD1 (5 bases). With 6 bases removed from V and 4 bases from J, the gap between germline ends came to 16 bases. Germline assignment: CDR1 MDHEN and CDR2 SYDVKM. The CDR3 runs to 15 residues. The CDR3 DNA sequence: TGTGCCAGCAGCACAGGAACCACTGGGAATCAGCCCCAGCATTTT. This gives the protein CASSTGTTGNQPQHF.

The chain combines TRBV2 with TRBJ2-2, with TRBD2 as a possible D gene (6 bases). V gave up 3 bases and J gave up 1 base, with 12 bases separating them. The CDR3 loop spans 16 amino acids. Germline V gene lookup returns CDR1 SNHLY and CDR2 FYNNEI. The CDR3 loop reads CASSDVLAENTGELFF. CDR3 DNA sequence: TGTGCCAGCAGTGACGTACTAGCCGAGAACACCGGGGAGCTGTTTTTT.